This T cell receptor (beta chain) appears in the sequencing data of a study of tumor-infiltrating lymphocytes in primary liver carcinoma. Study-level background: The study obtained roughly 3.5 to 7.13 million productive TCRbeta reads per sample, similar across tissue types.

Germline DNA was extracted alongside blood RNA, which was obtained from unsorted whole blood. As for this clonotype: One end of the junction varies from germline; a read error may be responsible.

The template, about 550 ng total RNA, yielded TCR beta cDNA made with a constant-region primer. Each TCR beta library was derived from three nested multiplex PCR rounds that employed slightly modified ARM-PCR. TCRdb analysed the multiplex PCR reads with MiXCR anew, one entry per CDR3 protein. The sample comprises more than 150,000 distinct CDR3 sequences, roughly three fifths of which are singletons, and 72% rests with the top ten. The sequencing input was peripheral blood. This receptor was obtained from a man aged 35 to 55 with primary liver carcinoma and hepatitis B virus infection.

CDR3 region: CASSIGQGEGPQHF. The CDR3 coding sequence is TGTGCCAGCAGTATTGGACAGGGCGAGGGGCCCCAACATTTT. V is TRBV12-3 or TRBV12-4 and J is TRBJ1-5; TRBD1 aligns across 8 bases. The CDR3 has 14 residues.